A selection of T cell receptor beta chains follows, all from one sample in a study of blood T cell repertoires in COVID-19. Produced via immunoSEQ multiplex PCR; TCRdb's table is partial and in-frame only. This sample carries over 250,000 clones, about 73% of them seen once, and the ten largest clones take around 3.4%. Sequencing was performed on peripheral blood. Receptors were obtained from a woman at least 80 years old with acute or convalescent COVID-19. Both conserved end residues are part of each CDR3. Each record gives: clone size, D gene, J gene, V gene, CDR3 DNA, CDR3 protein. The D gene is left open where the match is weak. Not all rows give a size; the values are once, few, many and, for expanded clones, a class.

few	TRBD1	TRBJ2-2	TRBV6-2/TRBV6-3	TGTGCCAGCAGTTGGACCAGGGGGCTGGTAGACACCGGGGAGCTGTTTTTT	CASSWTRGLVDTGELFF
few	TRBD1	TRBJ2-5	TRBV15	TGTGCCACCAGCACAGGGGGCCACTTGTGGACCCAGTACTTC	CATSTGGHLWTQYF
-	TRBD2	TRBJ2-5	TRBV4-2	TGTGCCAGCAGAGCCTCCGGCGGGAGGGAGGAGACCCAGTACTTC	CASRASGGREETQYF
-	TRBD2	TRBJ2-5	TRBV5-1	TGCGCCAGCAGCTTAGGCCCGACTAGCGGCCAAGAGACCCAGTACTTC	CASSLGPTSGQETQYF
-	TRBD1	TRBJ1-4	TRBV6-1	TGTGCCAGCAGTGACACAGGGGGAAGAGGTGAAAAACTGTTTTTT	CASSDTGGRGEKLFF
-	-	TRBJ2-7	TRBV15	TGTGCCACCAGCATAAACCCCCAAGGCGGGCAGTACTTC	CATSINPQGGQYF
-	-	TRBJ2-6	TRBV7-9	TGTGCCAGCACCAGGGCAGGGGCAAGGGGTAGTGGGGCCAACGTCCTGACTTTC	CASTRAGARGSGANVLTF
few	TRBD2	TRBJ2-1	TRBV30	TGTGCCTGGACCGGCCGGGGGGGAGGCTCCTACAATGAGCAGTTCTTC	CAWTGRGGGSYNEQFF
-	TRBD2	TRBJ2-1	TRBV3-1/TRBV3-2	TGTGCCAGCGGGGACGGGGGGGCATTTGAGCAGTTCTTC	CASGDGGAFEQFF
few	-	TRBJ1-1	TRBV11-1	TGTGCCAGCAGCCCCAAACTAGGGCGGAACACTGAAGCTTTCTTT	CASSPKLGRNTEAFF
-	-	TRBJ1-4	TRBV5-6	TGTGCCAGCAGCTTGGCAGGGGCAAACAATGAAAAACTGTTTTTT	CASSLAGANNEKLFF
many	TRBD1	TRBJ2-5	TRBV15	TGTGCCACCAGCAGAGGTGGGACAGGGGAGACCCAGTACTTC	CATSRGGTGETQYF
-	TRBD2	TRBJ2-1	TRBV30	TGTGCCTGGAGCGCGGGACTAGCGGGAGAGAATGAGCAGTTCTTC	CAWSAGLAGENEQFF
-	TRBD2	TRBJ2-7	TRBV3-1/TRBV3-2	TGTGCCAGCAGCCATCGACTAGCGGGGGGGTTGGCCTACGAGCAGTACTTC	CASSHRLAGGLAYEQYF
-	TRBD2	TRBJ2-1	TRBV7-2	TGTGCCAGCAGCTTAGATATTAGCGGGGGGAGCAATGAGCAGTTCTTC	CASSLDISGGSNEQFF
-	-	TRBJ1-4	TRBV4-3	TGCGCCAGCAGCCAAGTCTTAGCCGTCGGGGAAAAACTGTTTTTT	CASSQVLAVGEKLFF
-	-	TRBJ2-3	TRBV18	TGTGCCAGCTCACCGATAGATTTACAGATCACAGATACGCAGTATTTT	CASSPIDLQITDTQYF
-	TRBD1	TRBJ1-6	TRBV5-1	TGCGCCAGCAGCCCGGGGACAGTTGGGAATTCACCCCTCCACTTT	CASSPGTVGNSPLHF
-	TRBD1	TRBJ2-3	TRBV7-9	TGTGCCAGCAGCATCGGACAGGGGGATAGCACAGATACGCAGTATTTT	CASSIGQGDSTDTQYF
once	-	TRBJ1-1	TRBV11-2	TGTGCCAGCAGCCCCCATACTGAAGCTTTCTTT	CASSPHTEAFF
-	-	TRBJ1-1	TRBV12-3/TRBV12-4	TGTGCCAGCACCCCCGAGGGCACTGAAGCTTTCTTT	CASTPEGTEAFF
-	TRBD1	TRBJ1-1	TRBV6-6	TGTGCCAGCAGGCCCGGACAGGGTATCTTTTACAGTTGGGCTTTCTTT	CASRPGQGIFYSWAFF
once	-	TRBJ1-2	TRBV7-9	TGTGCCAGCAGCTTAGAACAGGGTGGCTATGGCTACACCTTC	CASSLEQGGYGYTF
-	TRBD1	TRBJ2-7	TRBV18	TGTGCCAGCTCAACCGGGACAGGGAAAGATGGGAGCTACGAGCAGTACTTC	CASSTGTGKDGSYEQYF
few	-	TRBJ1-1	TRBV7-2	TGTGCCAGCACCCAGGGGCTGAACACTGAAGCTTTCTTT	CASTQGLNTEAFF
-	-	TRBJ2-2	TRBV7-2	TGTGCCAGCAGATCCCAGGGGCTGACCACCGGGGAGCTGTTTTTT	CASRSQGLTTGELFF
-	TRBD1	TRBJ2-2	TRBV18	TGTGCCAGCTCACCTACCCGGGGGACAGGGACTACCGGGGAGCTGTTTTTT	CASSPTRGTGTTGELFF
few	-	TRBJ2-1	TRBV15	TGTGCCACCAGCGTCTACAGGGGAGGAACTGAGCAGTTCTTC	CATSVYRGGTEQFF
-	-	TRBJ2-7	TRBV4-1	TGCGCCAGCAGCCAAGAGGAACTAGCCTACGAGCAGTACTTC	CASSQEELAYEQYF
-	TRBD1	TRBJ2-7	TRBV5-1	TGCGCCAGCAGCTCGGGACAGGTGGCCTACGAGCAGTACTTC	CASSSGQVAYEQYF
-	-	TRBJ1-4	TRBV7-9	TGTGCCAGCAGCCCCTGGACAGAACGTAATGAAAAACTGTTTTTT	CASSPWTERNEKLFF
once	-	TRBJ2-1	TRBV2	TGTGCCAGCAGTGTGACTACTAATGAGCAGTTCTTC	CASSVTTNEQFF
-	-	TRBJ1-2	TRBV19	TGTGCCAGTAGGCCTGGACAGAACTATGGCTACACCTTC	CASRPGQNYGYTF
once	-	TRBJ1-2	TRBV12-5	TGTGCTAGTGGTATCGAGCCTAACTATGGCTACACCTTC	CASGIEPNYGYTF
-	TRBD2	TRBJ2-1	TRBV28	TGTGCCAGCAGTCCTCGACTAGCGGGGTACAATGAGCAGTTCTTC	CASSPRLAGYNEQFF
-	-	TRBJ1-3	TRBV6-5	TGTGCCAGTTCGAAACAGCCTAACTCTGGAAACACCATATATTTT	CASSKQPNSGNTIYF
-	TRBD2	TRBJ2-2	TRBV3-1/TRBV3-2	TGTGCCAGCAGCCAACTAGCGGGTACCGGGGAGCTGTTTTTT	CASSQLAGTGELFF
-	-	TRBJ1-1	TRBV30	TGTGCCCTGAAGAGGAGCACTGAAGCTTTCTTT	CALKRSTEAFF
-	-	TRBJ1-2	TRBV2	TGTGCCAGCAGTAGTGAGTCCGGGTATGGCTACACCTTC	CASSSESGYGYTF
-	TRBD1	TRBJ2-7	TRBV10-3	TGTGCCATCAGTGAATGGGACAGTCAGCAGTACTTC	CAISEWDSQQYF